The clone carrying this TCR beta chain was counted a single time. One end of the junction is discordant with germline, which a read error may explain. PCR used 60 Vbeta primers and 13 Jbeta primers. Assay used: immunoSEQ multiplex PCR; TCRdb lists only in-frame clones, some missing. The sample carries under 200,000 clones, over 80% recorded once. Germline-derived CDR1 and CDR2 are SGHDN and FVKESK. This CDR3 comprises 13 residues. The data derive from a study of cytomegalovirus exposure and HLA in healthy donors. The receptor comes from a human donor in good health. Sequencing was performed on PBMCs. The rearrangement uses TRBV14 and TRBJ2-1, with 7 bases aligning to TRBD2. The DNA of the CDR3 is TGTGCCAGCAGCCATTTGAGCGGGGTCCGGGTCATCTTC. Translating gives CASSHLSGVRVIF.